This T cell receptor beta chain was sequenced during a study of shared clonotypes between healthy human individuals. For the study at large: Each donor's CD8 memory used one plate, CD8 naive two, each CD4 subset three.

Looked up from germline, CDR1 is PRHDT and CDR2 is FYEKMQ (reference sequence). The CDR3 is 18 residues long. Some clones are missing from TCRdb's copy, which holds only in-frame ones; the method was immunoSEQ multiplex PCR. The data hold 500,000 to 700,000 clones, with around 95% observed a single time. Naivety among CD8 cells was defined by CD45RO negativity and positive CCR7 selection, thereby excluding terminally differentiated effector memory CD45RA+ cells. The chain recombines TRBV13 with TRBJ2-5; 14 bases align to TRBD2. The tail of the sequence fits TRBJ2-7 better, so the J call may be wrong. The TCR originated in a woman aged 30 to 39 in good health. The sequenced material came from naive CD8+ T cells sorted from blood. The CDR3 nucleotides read TGTGCCAGCAGCTTTGGACTAGCGGGAGGACTATTGATCTACGAGCAGTACTTC. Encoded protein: CASSFGLAGGLLIYEQYF.